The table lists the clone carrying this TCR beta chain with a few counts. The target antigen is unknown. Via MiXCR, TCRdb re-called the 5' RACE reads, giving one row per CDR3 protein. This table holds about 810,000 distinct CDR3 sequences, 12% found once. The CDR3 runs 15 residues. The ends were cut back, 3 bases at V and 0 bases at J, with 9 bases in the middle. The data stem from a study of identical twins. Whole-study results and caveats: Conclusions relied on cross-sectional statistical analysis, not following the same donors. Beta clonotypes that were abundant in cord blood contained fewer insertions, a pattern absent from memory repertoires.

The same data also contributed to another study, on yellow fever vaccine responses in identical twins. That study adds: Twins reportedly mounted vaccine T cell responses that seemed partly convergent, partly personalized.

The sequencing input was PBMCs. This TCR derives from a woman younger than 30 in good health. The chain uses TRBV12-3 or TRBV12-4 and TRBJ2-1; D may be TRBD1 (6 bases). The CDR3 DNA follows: TGTGCCAGCAGTTTCCGGACAGCCTCCTACAATGAGCAGTTCTTC. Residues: CASSFRTASYNEQFF.